Below are 27 T cell receptor beta chains sequenced from a single sample in a study of T cells in localized non-small cell lung cancer. The table came from immunoSEQ multiplex PCR; TCRdb's copy has only in-frame clones and leaves some out. The repertoire holds tens of thousands of clones, 75% to 95% seen once, with roughly 10% in the top ten. The input for sequencing was PBMCs, taken before any cancer treatment. These receptors originate from a woman between 35 and 70 years old with stage II lung adenocarcinoma.

The chain couples TRBV28 to TRBJ1-5; D possibly corresponds to TRBD1 (5 bases). The CDR3 is 16 amino acids. Per the germline V gene, CDR1 is MDHEN and CDR2 is SYDVKM. V gave up 3 bases and J gave up 7 bases, with 19 bases separating them. For the CDR3, the DNA is TGTGCCAGCAGTTTCATGGGGCAGCAGTTAGGGCAGCCCCAGCATTTT. It yields the protein CASSFMGQQLGQPQHF.

This clone was observed once. The rearrangement links TRBV19 to TRBJ1-1; 7 nucleotides match TRBD1. From germline, CDR1 is LNHDA and CDR2 SQIVND (reference sequence). The length of the CDR3 is 13 residues. The V segment lost 7 bases and the J segment 2 bases; nucleotides outside the gene matches: 4. The CDR3 loop reads CASMGQLNTEAFF. CDR3 DNA sequence: TGTGCCAGTATGGGACAGCTAAACACTGAAGCTTTCTTT.

This clone was detected only once. The chain uses TRBV5-1 and TRBJ2-5, with D perhaps TRBD2 (6 bases). Trimming took 0 bases from V and 5 from J, leaving 14 bases between them. Germline V gene lookup returns CDR1 SGHRS and CDR2 YFSETQ. The length of the CDR3 is 15 residues. CDR3 region: CASSLELGRRETQYF. The CDR3 DNA reads TGCGCCAGCAGCTTGGAGCTCGGGAGAAGGGAGACCCAGTACTTC. Complete variable domain (other parts from reference TRBV5-1 and TRBJ2-5): KAGVTQTPRYLIKTRGQQVTLSCSPISGHRSVSWYQQTPGQGLQFLFEYFSETQRNKGNFPGRFSGRQFSNSRSEMNVSTLELGDSALYLCASSLELGRRETQYFGPGTRLLVL.

This clone was seen only once. The V call is TRBV29-1, the J call TRBJ1-5; TRBD1 is a possible D gene (5 bases). V lost 4 bases and J lost 4, with 8 bases in between. The germline V gene has CDR1 SQVTM and CDR2 ANQGSEA. The CDR3 contains 12 residues. This chain's CDR3 is CSVGGHNQPQHF. The CDR3 nucleotides are TGCAGCGTTGGAGGACATAATCAGCCCCAGCATTTT.

The chain is built from TRBV15 and TRBJ1-1, with D possibly being TRBD1 (5 bases). Germline values: CDR1 LNHNV, CDR2 YYDKDF (reference sequence). This CDR3 is built from 14 residues. V lost 3 bases to trimming and J lost 5 bases, with 13 bases between them. The CDR3 reads CATSSGEGLTEAFF. The DNA for the CDR3 is TGTGCCACCAGCAGCGGGGAGGGGCTAACTGAAGCTTTCTTT.

The rearrangement uses TRBV7-6 and TRBJ2-5, with D hard to call. Per the germline V gene, CDR1 is SGHVS and CDR2 is FNYEAQ. The CDR3 is 12 residues long. The V end lost 4 bases, the J end lost 2 bases, and 5 bases lay between the germline ends. CDR3 sequence reads: CASSSIQETQYF. As DNA, the CDR3 is TGTGCCAGCAGCTCGATACAAGAGACCCAGTACTTC.

This clone showed up just once. The J gene is TRBJ2-7, the V gene TRBV6-6, with 8 bases fitting TRBD1. The J segment lost 5 bases and the V segment lost 6 bases, leaving 9 bases of the junction unmatched. The CDR3 is 14 amino acids. The V gene's germline CDR1 is MNHNY and CDR2 SVGAGI (reference sequence). The CDR3 reads CASSLWTGNHEQYF. The CDR3 DNA is TGTGCCAGCAGCCTCTGGACAGGGAACCACGAGCAGTACTTC.

The chain has TRBV2 and TRBJ1-3; the match to TRBD1 covers 12 bases. Trimming took 9 bases from V and 6 from J; bases not matched to a gene: 6. CDR1 is SNHLY, CDR2 FYNNEI, per germline. CDR3 length: 14 residues. Here the CDR3 reads CASRDRGQENTIYF. The CDR3 region has the DNA TGTGCCAGTAGGGACAGGGGGCAGGAAAACACCATATATTTT. The full variable domain, rest sourced from reference TRBV2 and TRBJ1-3, is EPEVTQTPSHQVTQMGQEVILRCVPISNHLYFYWYRQILGQKVEFLVSFYNNEISEKSEIFDDQFSVERPDGSNFTLKIRSTKLEDSAMYFCASRDRGQENTIYFGEGSWLTVV.

V is TRBV7-9 and J is TRBJ1-1, with 7 bases matching TRBD1. The germline gives CDR1 SEHNR, CDR2 FQNEAQ (reference sequence). The CDR3 consists of 14 residues. V lost 2 bases and J lost 6; bases outside the gene matches: 6. In DNA, the CDR3 is TGTGCCAGCAGCTTATTTGGGACAGCCGCTGAAGCTTTCTTT. Its translation: CASSLFGTAAEAFF.

The chain is built from TRBV5-1 and TRBJ2-7; either TRBD1 or TRBD2 may fit D (5 bases each). Per the germline V gene, CDR1 is SGHRS and CDR2 is YFSETQ. V was cut by 4 bases and J by 0 bases, with 8 bases left in between. The CDR3 is 13 residues long. The CDR3: CASSMGPSYEQYF. CDR3 DNA: TGCGCCAGCAGCATGGGACCCTCCTACGAGCAGTACTTC.

This clone was recorded once. The gene calls are TRBV5-1 and TRBJ2-3; TRBD1 or TRBD2 may be the D gene (5 bases each). Germline CDR1 SGHRS, CDR2 YFSETQ. The V end lost 4 bases, the J end lost 4 bases, and 13 bases lay between the germline ends. CDR3 size: 14 residues. This chain's CDR3 is CASSPPRGADTQYF. Written as DNA, the CDR3 is TGCGCCAGCAGCCCCCCCCGGGGCGCAGATACGCAGTATTTT.

The sample holds a few counts of this clone. The genes are TRBV5-1 and TRBJ1-2, with unresolved D. V lost 0 bases, J lost 0 bases, and 6 bases lay in between. The CDR3 runs to 14 residues. From germline, CDR1 is SGHRS and CDR2 YFSETQ. The CDR3 region has the DNA TGCGCCAGCAGCTTGGACGCGGCTAACTATGGCTACACCTTC. Encoded protein: CASSLDAANYGYTF.

The chain is built from TRBV5-4 and TRBJ2-3; the D gene is possibly TRBD2 (6 bases). CDR1 is SGHNT, CDR2 YYREEE, per germline (reference sequence). V lost 0 bases, J lost 2 bases, and 10 bases lay in between. The CDR3 has 15 amino acids. CDR3 nucleotides: TGTGCCAGCAGCTTGGATAGCGGAATCACAGATACGCAGTATTTT. This gives the protein CASSLDSGITDTQYF.

The chain recombines TRBV11-2 with TRBJ1-4; D is unclear. CDR1 is SGHAT, CDR2 FQNNGV, per germline. Trimming cost V 0 bases and J 3 bases, with 8 bases left between them. The CDR3 has 15 residues. CDR3 nucleotide sequence: TGTGCCAGCAGCTTAGACACGGGTGCTAATGAAAAACTGTTTTTT. As protein: CASSLDTGANEKLFF. Based on the CDR3 plus reference TRBV11-2 and TRBJ1-4, the full variable domain is EAGVAQSPRYKIIEKRQSVAFWCNPISGHATLYWYQQILGQGPKLLIQFQNNGVVDDSQLPKDRFSAERLKGVDSTLKIQPAKLEDSAVYLCASSLDTGANEKLFFGSGTQLSVL.

The chain combines TRBV15 with TRBJ1-6; tentative D call: TRBD1 (6 bases). CDR1 is LNHNV, CDR2 YYDKDF, per germline (reference sequence). This CDR3 is 13 amino acids long. The V gene lost 5 bases and the J gene lost 7 bases, with 9 bases spanning the gap. The CDR3 region has the DNA TGTGCCACCAGCCGGGACATGAATTCACCCCTCCACTTT. Its translation: CATSRDMNSPLHF.

The chain links TRBV7-7 to TRBJ2-5, with D unclear. The germline V and J ends were trimmed by 2 bases and 1 base, with 8 bases remaining between them. Germline loops: CDR1 SSHAT, CDR2 FNYEAQ (reference sequence). The CDR3 totals 14 residues. CDR3 residues: CASSLNHGQETQYF. As DNA, the CDR3 is TGTGCCAGCAGCTTAAATCACGGCCAAGAGACCCAGTACTTC.

The V gene is TRBV5-6, the J gene TRBJ2-3, with D perhaps TRBD1 (6 bases). Trimming took off 2 bases at V and 6 bases at J, with 13 bases between the two ends. This CDR3 has 14 amino acids. The V gene's germline CDR1 is SGHDT and CDR2 YYEEEE. The CDR3 reads CASSFGPGDDTQYF. The DNA for the CDR3 is TGTGCCAGCAGCTTTGGCCCAGGGGATGATACGCAGTATTTT.

The rearrangement uses TRBV27 and TRBJ2-3, with D hard to call. From germline, CDR1 is MNHEY and CDR2 SMNVEV (reference sequence). Trimming removed 4 bases from V and 2 bases from J, with 7 bases in between. The CDR3 loop spans 13 amino acids. CDR3 amino acids: CASSSDTTDTQYF. The DNA of the CDR3 is TGTGCCAGCAGTTCAGATACCACAGATACGCAGTATTTT.

This chain connects TRBV5-1 to TRBJ2-3, with 7 bases fitting TRBD2. The germline V gene encodes CDR1 SGHRS and CDR2 YFSETQ. V lost 5 bases and J lost 3; bases outside the gene matches: 6. The CDR3 totals 14 residues. The CDR3 region is CASRWGGTTDTQYF. The CDR3 nucleotides are TGCGCCAGCAGGTGGGGGGGTACTACAGATACGCAGTATTTT.

This chain links TRBV28 with TRBJ1-2; 8 bases fit TRBD1. Germline trimming cut 5 bases from V and 4 bases from J; bases unmatched to any gene: 9. Germline CDR1 is MDHEN and CDR2 is SYDVKM. The CDR3 length is 15 residues. The CDR3 loop reads CASSPLDRESYGYTF. The CDR3 DNA is TGTGCCAGCAGTCCCCTGGACAGGGAGAGCTATGGCTACACCTTC.

V and J are TRBV11-2 and TRBJ2-2; D is perhaps TRBD2 (5 bases). This CDR3 is 16 amino acids long. V shed 1 base and J shed 0 bases, with 9 bases lying between them. Looked up from germline, CDR1 is SGHAT and CDR2 is FQNNGV. The CDR3 DNA is TGTGCCAGCAGCTTAGTAGCGCGATCGAACACCGGGGAGCTGTTTTTT. Translating gives CASSLVARSNTGELFF.

The V and J genes are TRBV7-8 and TRBJ1-5, with 8 bases identical to TRBD1. V trimming: 5 bases; J trimming: 0 bases; junction bases outside the gene matches: 9. CDR3 size: 17 residues. In germline, CDR1 is SGHVS, CDR2 FQNEAQ. The DNA for the CDR3 is TGTGCCAGCAGCGACCTACACAGGGGGGATAGCAATCAGCCCCAGCATTTT. This sequence encodes CASSDLHRGDSNQPQHF.

V usage is TRBV18 and J usage is TRBJ2-7, with TRBD1 matching 8 bases. V shed 5 bases, J shed 7 bases, and the junction held 16 bases outside the gene matches. The CDR3 is 16 residues long. Germline V gene data show CDR1 as KGHSH and CDR2 as LQKENI. CDR3 amino acids: CASSSDRGRTGNEQYF. The CDR3 nucleotides are TGTGCCAGCTCATCTGACAGGGGCCGCACCGGGAATGAGCAGTACTTC.

The chain couples TRBV15 to TRBJ2-6; D may match TRBD1 or TRBD2 (5 bases each). Trimming stripped 5 bases from V and 0 bases from J, with 11 bases between. The CDR3 is 16 residues long. The V gene's germline CDR1 is LNHNV and CDR2 YYDKDF (reference sequence). The CDR3, as DNA: TGTGCCACCAGCTGGGACGCAAGCTCTGGGGCCAACGTCCTGACTTTC. It is translated as CATSWDASSGANVLTF.

The V call is TRBV5-6, the J call TRBJ2-1; TRBD1 agrees at 7 bases. The ends lost 2 bases at V and 6 bases at J; junction bases unmatched: 11. The CDR3 is 16 amino acids. The germline gives CDR1 SGHDT, CDR2 YYEEEE. The CDR3 DNA reads TGTGCCAGCAGCTTCAGGACAGGTTTATTTTCCAATGAGCAGTTCTTC. It translates to CASSFRTGLFSNEQFF.

This clone occurred once. V is TRBV14 and J is TRBJ2-4, with D perhaps TRBD1 (5 bases). With 1 base removed from V and 9 bases from J, the gap between germline ends came to 10 bases. The CDR3 runs to 13 residues. Germline V lookup: CDR1 SGHDN, CDR2 FVKESK. CDR3 region: CASSQAGISIQYF. CDR3 coding DNA: TGTGCCAGCAGCCAAGCAGGGATCAGCATTCAGTACTTC.

This clone came up a few times. This chain links TRBV10-1 with TRBJ1-5; 9 bases are a match to TRBD1. Germline V gives CDR1 WNHNN, CDR2 SYGVQD (reference sequence). The CDR3 runs to 13 residues. V shed 8 bases and J 5 bases; nucleotides not matched to a gene: 4. The CDR3 sequence is CASSGQGDQPQHF. The CDR3 nucleotides read TGCGCCAGCTCGGGACAGGGAGATCAGCCCCAGCATTTT.